This T cell receptor beta chain came from a study of T-cell memory formation after mild COVID-19. This CDR3 is built from 15 residues. With 7 bases removed from V and 1 base from J, the gap between germline ends came to 15 bases. Looked up from germline, CDR1 is SEHNR and CDR2 is FQNEAQ (reference sequence). TCRdb processed the 5' RACE reads anew with MiXCR; each CDR3 protein has one entry. The profile shows hundreds of thousands of distinct CDR3 sequences, 15% to 20% of them singletons. V is TRBV7-9 and J is TRBJ2-3; TRBD2 is a possible D gene (5 bases). Sequenced material: PBMCs or a T cell subset sorted from them (not recorded which). This receptor was identified in an adult woman who had mild COVID-19 (a few samples of this study predate the infection). Cell type and time point are not known. The CDR3 reads CASKRRGRGTDTQYF. In nucleotides, the CDR3 is TGTGCCAGCAAGCGCCGGGGTCGGGGCACAGATACGCAGTATTTT. The entire variable domain, with the rest obtained from reference TRBV7-9 and TRBJ2-3, is as follows: DTGVSQNPRHKITKRGQNVTFRCDPISEHNRLYWYRQTLGQGPEFLTYFQNEAQLEKSRLLSDRFSAERPKGSFSTLEIQRTEQGDSAMYLCASKRRGRGTDTQYFGPGTRLTVL.